This TCR beta chain was sequenced in a study of Ad26.COV2.S vaccination and SARS-CoV-2 variants. Study-wide context: Ad26.COV2.S shots went into the muscle once or twice, 56 days apart.

The study's findings and limits: Recipients given vaccine exceeded placebo recipients in spike-specific TCR breadth. Vaccine and placebo recipients had similar non-spike TCR breadth. Substantial response breadth was reportedly seen for spike-specific CD8+ and CD4+ T cells after vaccination.

This sample's treatment: around 19 received Ad26.COV2.S at low or high dose, single or two shots; about 5 received placebo; per-sample allocation not given. Each sample was drawn 63 days after the first injection (of vaccine or placebo). Produced via immunoSEQ multiplex PCR; TCRdb's table is partial and in-frame only. This repertoire shows over 400,000 clones, roughly 90% found once; its top ten account for around 1.7%. Comments on this clone: Its antigen is not identified.

Trimming pared 1 base from V and 8 bases from J, leaving 14 bases between. From germline, CDR1 is SGHTA and CDR2 FQGNSA. This CDR3 is 14 amino acids long. The V and J genes are TRBV7-2 and TRBJ1-2; possible D gene TRBD1, 5 bases. The sequence was obtained from a person between 18 and 65 years old who received the Ad26.COV2.S COVID-19 vaccine or a placebo. Sequenced here: peripheral blood, sampled in a trial of Ad26.COV2.S vaccine versus placebo. CDR3 loop: CASSLDQGAYGYTF. The CDR3 region has the DNA TGTGCCAGCAGCTTAGATCAGGGAGCCTACGGCTACACCTTC.